These T cell receptor beta chains were read from a single sample in a study of shared clonotypes between healthy human individuals. The table came from immunoSEQ multiplex PCR; TCRdb's copy has only in-frame clones and leaves some out. The table includes about 690,000 clones, 90% detected once. Specimen: memory CD8+ T cells from PBMCs. Every receptor here comes from a man aged 18 to 29 in good health. Some clones in this sample may be carry-over from other donors' samples. The CDR3 runs from the conserved cysteine through the conserved F or W. Each record gives: V gene, J gene, CDR3 protein.

TRBV27,TRBJ2-3,CASSSRTESTDTQYF
TRBV5-5,TRBJ2-1,CASSFFPGSSYNEQFF
TRBV7-6,TRBJ2-1,CASSLAKIAGGSYNEQFF
TRBV5-6,TRBJ2-7,CASSRGASYEQYF
TRBV7-9,TRBJ2-3,CASSPEGGFSTDTQYF
TRBV19,TRBJ2-2,CASTLGTGELFF
TRBV28,TRBJ1-4,CASSLYTRGDEKLFF
TRBV27,TRBJ2-7,CASSPLGGISYEQYF
TRBV4-1,TRBJ2-1,CASSPPGNEQFF
TRBV5-6,TRBJ2-4,CASSPGGSKNIQYF
TRBV29-1,TRBJ1-3,CSVEVWDGRNTIYF
TRBV14,TRBJ2-1,CASSQGLSFRFF
TRBV5-6,TRBJ2-5,CASSLVTGIQTQYF
TRBV14,TRBJ2-7,CASSQDLVLAGVDEQYF
TRBV27,TRBJ2-1,CASSLFLGGSYNEQFF
TRBV27,TRBJ2-7,CASSFDGSYEQYF
TRBV4-1,TRBJ1-2,CASSQDNHGYTF
TRBV7-6,TRBJ2-1,CASSLGDRGLYNEQFF
TRBV28,TRBJ1-1,CASRIRQGWAFMNTEAFF
TRBV7-2,TRBJ2-7,CASSLGAGSYEQYF
TRBV28,TRBJ1-2,CASSGRLGGNYGYTF
TRBV5-6,TRBJ2-1,CASEPRGIINEQFF
TRBV18,TRBJ2-3,CASSTVTSKDTQYF
TRBV27,TRBJ2-1,CASSLIRAGFNEQFF
TRBV29-1,TRBJ2-7,CSVEDPGDRSYEQYF
TRBV7-9,TRBJ2-7,CASSPNRVQSRRVLAEQYF
TRBV21-1,TRBJ2-3,CASSLTWEDFTDTQYF
TRBV28,TRBJ2-1,CASSLGPNEQFF
TRBV7-6,TRBJ1-5,CASSLSVSGNQPQHF
TRBV19,TRBJ2-2,CASSNGGPGELFF
TRBV7-8,TRBJ2-3,CASSLRVGGSGADTQYF
TRBV27,TRBJ2-7,CASSWAPGEGYEQYF
TRBV7-9,TRBJ2-1,CASSPRAQNEQFF
TRBV27,-,CASVLRGQGGHEQYF
TRBV9,TRBJ2-3,CASSQAGSTDTQYF
TRBV28,TRBJ1-2,CASSLLVGWNNYGYTF
TRBV28,TRBJ1-1,CASRLSRGGRTEAFF
TRBV11-3,TRBJ1-1,CASSLLGNTEAFF
TRBV9,TRBJ1-2,CASSVARQGVYGYTF
TRBV7-9,TRBJ1-1,CASSPPTGRRNTEAFF
TRBV9,TRBJ2-7,CASSVGTTNSYEQYF
TRBV19,TRBJ2-7,CASSFGRTYEQYF
TRBV7-9,TRBJ2-4,CASSLGSGDGAKNIQYF
TRBV2,TRBJ2-1,CASESESSYNEQFF
TRBV27,TRBJ2-7,CASSTDTFLNEQYF
TRBV27,TRBJ2-3,CASSPGLGGGTDTQYF
TRBV19,TRBJ2-7,CASSSTGDSYEQYF
TRBV18,TRBJ1-4,CASSPARTQNEKLFF
TRBV21-1,TRBJ2-2,CASSPLGLALANTGELFF
TRBV7-6,TRBJ2-1,CASSPSGTSGRGFEQFF
TRBV6-5,TRBJ2-1,CASSYSLSNEQFF
TRBV9,TRBJ2-5,CASSELGETQYF
TRBV6-5,TRBJ2-2,CASSLTQGNTGELFF
TRBV28,TRBJ2-1,CASSPGSSYNEQFF
TRBV9,TRBJ1-1,CASSPAWNTEAFF
TRBV10-2,TRBJ2-2,CASSEPSERAGELFF
TRBV18,TRBJ2-3,CASSPGSTDTQYF